This entry describes one TCR beta chain. What this receptor recognizes is not known. No much larger clone exists at a distance of one base, and base qualities are not known. CDR1 is given as LGHNA and CDR2 as YSLEER, both from the germline V gene. CDR3 length: 17 amino acids, cysteine to phenylalanine. Just the 51-base CDR3 DNA is kept, in frame starting at base 1. Here V drops 0 bases and J drops 5 bases, and the junction holds 11 bases not matched to any gene. The sample originates from a study of CD8+ T cells in alopecia areata (dated by TCRdb to the late 2010s). About the study as a whole: The treated patients, all with moderate-to-severe alopecia areata, were enrolled in an open-label pilot trial of oral tofacitinib given at 5 to 10 mg twice daily. Tofacitinib was given for 6 to 18 months, followed by 6 months of follow-up off drug to assess delayed response and recurrence. For the treated patients, the SALT score, which quantifies what percentage of scalp surface area is affected, served as the measure of disease severity. To study T cell clonal expansion in alopecia areata, the researchers applied high-throughput TCRbeta sequencing to both the C3H/HeJ mouse model and human patients. Human TCRbeta sequencing covered scalp tissue and sorted CD4+ and CD8+ peripheral blood T cells from patchy and totalis/universalis alopecia areata patients and healthy controls. Patients on tofacitinib were biopsied at baseline and after 4 and 24 weeks of treatment, and several of the patients also had a later scalp biopsy. Scalp clonality was compared across normal scalp (n=4), patchy alopecia areata scalp (n=8), and alopecia totalis/universalis scalp (n=8). RNA came from the PAXgene miRNA kit for fixed scalp, the miRNeasy kit for PBMCs, and the RNeasy kit for mouse skin. immunoSEQ multiplex PCR using 35 Vbeta forward primers and 13 Jbeta reverse primers was used to amplify TCRbeta CDR3 regions. What the research found in general, with its limitations: With tofacitinib, both scalp clonality and the number of expanded CD8+ clones among the top 100 scalp clones went down significantly. Because the treated cohort was small and included a single nonresponder, larger studies are needed to assess links between baseline CD8+ expansion and response. TCR sequences shared between patients were less clear than in mice, possibly partly because of HLA diversity in the patient population. Unlike mouse skin, where gammadelta T cells dominate, normal human skin contains resident alphabeta T cells that get sequenced too, which complicates analysis of the scalp TCR repertoire. Higher clonality and more expanded CD8+ clones were observed in lesional scalp than in normal scalp, particularly in alopecia totalis/universalis, a finding suggestive of antigenic drive. Many expanded lesional clones persisted in scalp and blood during tofacitinib treatment, which may partly explain relapse after stopping treatment.

Libraries were made using the immunoSEQ multiplex PCR assay. RNA was extracted from all samples and reverse transcribed into cDNA as template for TCR sequencing. First-strand cDNA was synthesized using SuperScript III with a 2:1 mix of oligo-dT and random hexamers. A synthetic immune receptor repertoire was used to gauge amplification bias, and whatever bias remained was removed computationally. The study's own analysis went as follows. Raw reads were preprocessed to remove errors, and CDR3 was defined by IMGT conventions from the conserved cysteine to phenylalanine. To get clonality, Shannon entropy was normalized by log2 of the number of productive unique TCRs and the result was subtracted from 1. CD4 or CD8 identity of scalp clones was inferred by cross-referencing scalp TCRbeta sequences with sorted blood CD4 and CD8 repertoires. TCRdb holds this immuneACCESS table with in-frame rearrangements only. Some clones are missing; in checked studies, unresolved V genes explain under half, and the rest has no known cause. V, J and clone size are those of that table, while D and trimming were read from the DNA. Here the sample has over 70,000 clones; 66% occur a single time. Of the sample, about 25% falls within the top ten clones.

The time point label, read with the paper, signifies: around 26 weeks on oral tofacitinib. The label giving this sample's treatment or condition can be read as: oral pan-JAK inhibitor, 5-10 mg twice daily. From alopecia areata patients, peripheral blood was collected along with lesional scalp punch biopsies. PBMCs were isolated by density centrifugation and stained for CD3, CD4 and CD8, after which CD4+ and CD8+ T cells were sorted on a FACSAria. The chain uses TRBV4-3 and TRBJ2-5; 8 bases in the junction line up with TRBD1. The sequence was obtained from a human donor with alopecia areata. Sequenced material: CD8+ T cells sorted from blood, taken at week 24, from a patient treated with tofacitinib. The CDR3 region reads CASSQDHRGNFEETQYF. The bases are TGCGCCAGCAGCCAAGACCACAGGGGGAATTTTGAGGAGACCCAGTACTTC.